The present T cell receptor (beta chain) was sequenced within a study of blood T cell repertoires in COVID-19. This clone turned up a few times. TCRdb keeps only in-frame clones here, not all; method: immunoSEQ multiplex PCR. This sample has 65,000 to 80,000 clones, with approximately 90% found just once. Germline trimming cut 3 bases from V and 5 bases from J; bases unmatched to any gene: 8. Germline V CDR1 and CDR2: LGHNA, YNFKEQ. The CDR3 is 15 amino acids. The clonotype comes from a man aged 65 to 85 with active or convalescent COVID-19. The sequencing input was peripheral blood. The rearrangement joins TRBV4-2 to TRBJ2-5; 8 bases map to TRBD2. The CDR3: CASSHQLAVEETQYF. Written as DNA, the CDR3 is TGTGCCAGCAGCCACCAACTAGCGGTAGAGGAGACCCAGTACTTC.